This TCR beta chain is drawn from a study of beta chain features in type 1 diabetes. The wider study: When patients were set against healthy donors, age, gender and cell yields were similar.

Since all of the isolated RNA was reverse transcribed, expressed TCRB transcripts were what got sequenced. Clones were read by immunoSEQ multiplex PCR, and TCRdb kept only the in-frame ones, dropping some. Altogether some 160,000 clones are present, roughly 9.1% being singletons, with the ten largest covering about 2.1%. Study results and caveats: Amplification by PCR could prefer shorter templates, with the same effect in patients and controls. Still unanswered here is whether HLA type influences TCRB rearrangement. Healthy donors had naive, central memory and Treg TCRB repertoires that appeared less similar than those seen among patients.

The CDR3 spans 12 residues. Deletions cut 3 bases from V and 2 bases from J, with 7 bases between. The germline gives CDR1 GTSNPN, CDR2 SVGIG (reference sequence). On this clone: Its antigen is still unknown.

Sequencing input: central memory CD4+ T cells from blood. This sequence originates from a woman aged 18 to 35 in good health. The V call is TRBV30, the J call TRBJ1-1; D not resolved. CDR3 sequence (DNA): TGTGCCTGGAGCCTCTACAACACTGAAGCTTTCTTT. Translation: CAWSLYNTEAFF.